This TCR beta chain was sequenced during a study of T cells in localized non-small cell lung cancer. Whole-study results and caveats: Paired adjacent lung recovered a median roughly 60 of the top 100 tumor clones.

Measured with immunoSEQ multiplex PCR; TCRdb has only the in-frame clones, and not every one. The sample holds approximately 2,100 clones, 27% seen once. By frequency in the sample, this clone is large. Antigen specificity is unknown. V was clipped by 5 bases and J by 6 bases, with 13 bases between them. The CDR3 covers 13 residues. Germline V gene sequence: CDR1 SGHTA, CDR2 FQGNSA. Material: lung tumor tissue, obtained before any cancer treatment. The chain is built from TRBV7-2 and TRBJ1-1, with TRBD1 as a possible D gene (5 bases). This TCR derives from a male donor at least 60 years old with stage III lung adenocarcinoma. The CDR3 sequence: CASSPQGGPEAFF. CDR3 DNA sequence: TGTGCCAGCAGCCCCCAGGGAGGGCCTGAAGCTTTCTTT.